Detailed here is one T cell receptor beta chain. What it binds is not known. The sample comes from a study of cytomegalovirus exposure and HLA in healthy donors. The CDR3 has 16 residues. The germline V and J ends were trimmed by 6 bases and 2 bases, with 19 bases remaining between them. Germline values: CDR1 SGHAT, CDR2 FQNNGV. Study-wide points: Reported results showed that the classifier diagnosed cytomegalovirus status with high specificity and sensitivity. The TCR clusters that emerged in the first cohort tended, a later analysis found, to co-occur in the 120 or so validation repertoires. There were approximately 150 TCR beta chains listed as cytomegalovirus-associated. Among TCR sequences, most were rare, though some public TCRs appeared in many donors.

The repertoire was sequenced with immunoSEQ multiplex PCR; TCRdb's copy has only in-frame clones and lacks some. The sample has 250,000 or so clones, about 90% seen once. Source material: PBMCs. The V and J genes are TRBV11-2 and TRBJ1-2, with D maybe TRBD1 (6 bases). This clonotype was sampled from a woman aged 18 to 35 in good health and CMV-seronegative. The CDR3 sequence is CASSLLRGGSNYGYTF. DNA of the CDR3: TGTGCCAGCAGTCTCCTTAGGGGGGGAAGCAACTATGGCTACACCTTC.